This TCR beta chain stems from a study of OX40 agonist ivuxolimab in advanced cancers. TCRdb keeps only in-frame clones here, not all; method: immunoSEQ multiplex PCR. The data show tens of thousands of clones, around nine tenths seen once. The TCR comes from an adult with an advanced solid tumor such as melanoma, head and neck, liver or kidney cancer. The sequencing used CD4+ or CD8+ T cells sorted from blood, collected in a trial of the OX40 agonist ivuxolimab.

The CDR3 reads CASSAQGASNQPQHF. Here the CDR3 DNA reads TGTGCCAGCAGCGCACAGGGGGCGAGCAATCAGCCCCAGCATTTT. This chain links TRBV9 with TRBJ1-5, with 9 bases aligning to TRBD1. The germline V gene has CDR1 SGDLS and CDR2 YYNGEE. This CDR3 contains 15 residues. V shed 3 bases, J shed 1 base, and the junction held 2 bases outside the gene matches.